Described below is a single TCR beta chain sequence and its context. The table came from immunoSEQ multiplex PCR; TCRdb's copy has only in-frame clones and leaves some out. The sample records 140,000 or so clones, 75% to 90% being singletons. The data belong to a study of blood T cell repertoires in COVID-19. This TCR derives from a man aged 55-75 years who had recovered from COVID-19. Source material: PBMCs or T cells enriched from blood (not recorded which).

The CDR3 here is CASSFTGGTRYEQYF. The DNA of the CDR3 is TGCGCCAGCAGCTTTACAGGGGGGACCCGGTACGAGCAGTACTTC. The chain uses TRBV5-1 and TRBJ2-7; 8 nucleotides line up with TRBD1. Trimming at V came to 2 bases and at J to 4 bases, leaving 8 bases not matched to a gene. The germline V gene has CDR1 SGHRS and CDR2 YFSETQ. CDR3 size: 15 residues. The complete variable domain, with remaining parts taken from reference TRBV5-1 and TRBJ2-7, reads KAGVTQTPRYLIKTRGQQVTLSCSPISGHRSVSWYQQTPGQGLQFLFEYFSETQRNKGNFPGRFSGRQFSNSRSEMNVSTLELGDSALYLCASSFTGGTRYEQYFGPGTRLTVT.